These 2 T cell receptor beta chains were all obtained from the same sample, sequenced in a study of shared clonotypes between healthy human individuals. Assay: immunoSEQ multiplex PCR; the TCRdb copy retains only in-frame clones and omits some. This sample has over 2 million clones, with roughly 94% found just once. The sample taken for sequencing was naive CD4+ T cells sorted from blood. This sample's subset: CD45RA+ positively selected. The receptors stem from a man aged 18 to 30 in good health.

In this sample, this clone turned up once. V usage is TRBV30 and J usage is TRBJ2-2, with no clear D. This CDR3 is 16 amino acids long. V shed 6 bases and J shed 0 bases, with 17 bases lying between them. Germline values: CDR1 GTSNPN, CDR2 SVGIG (reference sequence). The CDR3 DNA reads as TGTGCCTGTTCGTATAAGGGTGTTACGAACACCGGGGAGCTGTTTTTT. Protein product: CACSYKGVTNTGELFF.

The rearrangement links TRBV4-1 to TRBJ2-7, with 8 bases matching TRBD2. The CDR3 is made up of 16 amino acids. The V segment lost 3 bases and the J segment 3 bases; nucleotides outside the gene matches: 10. CDR1 is MGHRA and CDR2 is YSYEKL in the germline V gene. This chain's CDR3 is CASSQERPRGGYEQYF. DNA of the CDR3: TGCGCCAGCAGCCAGGAACGTCCTCGGGGGGGCTACGAGCAGTACTTC.